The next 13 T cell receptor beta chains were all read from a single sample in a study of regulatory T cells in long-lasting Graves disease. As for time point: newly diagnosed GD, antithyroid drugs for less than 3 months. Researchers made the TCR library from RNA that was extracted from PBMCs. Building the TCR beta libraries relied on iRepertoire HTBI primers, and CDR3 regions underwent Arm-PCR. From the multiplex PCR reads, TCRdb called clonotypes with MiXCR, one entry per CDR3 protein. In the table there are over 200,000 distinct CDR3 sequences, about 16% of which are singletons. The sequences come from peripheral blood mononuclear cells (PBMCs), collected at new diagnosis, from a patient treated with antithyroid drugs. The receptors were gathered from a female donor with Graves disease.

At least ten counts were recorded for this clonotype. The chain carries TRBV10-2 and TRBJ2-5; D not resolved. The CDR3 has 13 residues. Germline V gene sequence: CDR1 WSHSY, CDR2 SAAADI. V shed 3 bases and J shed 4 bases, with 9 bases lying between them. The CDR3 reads CASSDVQRETQYF. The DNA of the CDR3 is TGCGCCAGCAGTGATGTCCAGAGAGAGACCCAGTACTTC.

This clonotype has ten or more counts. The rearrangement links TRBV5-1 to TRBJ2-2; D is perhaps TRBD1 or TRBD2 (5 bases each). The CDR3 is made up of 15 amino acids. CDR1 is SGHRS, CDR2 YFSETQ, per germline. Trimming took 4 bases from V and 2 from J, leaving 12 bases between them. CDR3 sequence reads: CASSVGGPNTGELFF. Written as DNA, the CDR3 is TGCGCCAGCAGCGTTGGGGGACCAAACACCGGGGAGCTGTTTTTT.

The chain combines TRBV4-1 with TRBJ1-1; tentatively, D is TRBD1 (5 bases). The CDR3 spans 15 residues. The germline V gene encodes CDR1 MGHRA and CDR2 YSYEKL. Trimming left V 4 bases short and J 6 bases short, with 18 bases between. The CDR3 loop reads CASSPGPSERSEAFF. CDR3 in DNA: TGCGCCAGCAGCCCGGGACCGTCAGAGAGGTCTGAAGCTTTCTTT.

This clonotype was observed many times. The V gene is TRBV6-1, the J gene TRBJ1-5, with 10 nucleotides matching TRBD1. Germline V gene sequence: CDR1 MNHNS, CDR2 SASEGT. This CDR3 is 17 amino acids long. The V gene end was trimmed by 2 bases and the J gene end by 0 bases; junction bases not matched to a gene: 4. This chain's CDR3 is CASSETDRGFSNQPQHF. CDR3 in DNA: TGTGCCAGCAGTGAAACGGACAGGGGGTTTAGCAATCAGCCCCAGCATTTT.

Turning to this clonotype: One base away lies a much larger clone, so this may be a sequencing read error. Written as DNA, the CDR3 is TGTGCCAGCAGTTACGAATTTGCCGTTAGCGTGTACAATGAGCAGTTCTTC. Its translation: CASSYEFAVSVYNEQFF. This sequence joins TRBV6-9 and TRBJ2-1, with a possible D match to TRBD2 (5 bases). Germline V lookup: CDR1 MNHGY, CDR2 SVAAGI. The CDR3 sequence is 17 residues long. Between the trimmed V and J ends, which lost 3 bases and 4 bases, there was a span of 19 bases.

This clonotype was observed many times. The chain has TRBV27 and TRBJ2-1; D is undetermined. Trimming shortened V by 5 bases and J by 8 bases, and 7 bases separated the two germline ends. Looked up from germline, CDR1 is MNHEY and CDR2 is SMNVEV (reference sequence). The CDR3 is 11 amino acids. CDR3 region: CASSGRYEQFF. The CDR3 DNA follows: TGTGCCAGCAGTGGCAGGTATGAGCAGTTCTTC.

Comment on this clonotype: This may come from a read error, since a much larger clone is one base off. CDR3 protein: CAISEAIGATNEKLFF. CDR3 nucleotide sequence: TGTGCCATCAGTGAAGCGATTGGCGCAACTAATGAAAAACTGTTTTTT. V is TRBV10-3 and J is TRBJ1-4; D is unclear. In germline, CDR1 is ENHRY, CDR2 SYGVKD. The CDR3 consists of 16 residues. Trimming left V 3 bases short and J 0 bases short, with 11 bases between.

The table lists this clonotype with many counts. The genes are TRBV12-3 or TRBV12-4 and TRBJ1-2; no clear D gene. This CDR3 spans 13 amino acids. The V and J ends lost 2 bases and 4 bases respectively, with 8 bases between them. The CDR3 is CASSLTQSYGYTF. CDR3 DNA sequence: TGTGCCAGCAGTTTAACCCAAAGCTATGGCTACACCTTC.

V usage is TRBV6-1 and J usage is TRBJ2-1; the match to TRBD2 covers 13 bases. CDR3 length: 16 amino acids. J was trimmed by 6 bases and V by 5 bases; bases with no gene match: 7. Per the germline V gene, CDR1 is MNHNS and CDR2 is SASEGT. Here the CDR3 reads CASSRTSGRLGNEQFF. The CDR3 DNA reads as TGTGCCAGCAGTAGGACTAGCGGGAGATTGGGCAATGAGCAGTTCTTC.

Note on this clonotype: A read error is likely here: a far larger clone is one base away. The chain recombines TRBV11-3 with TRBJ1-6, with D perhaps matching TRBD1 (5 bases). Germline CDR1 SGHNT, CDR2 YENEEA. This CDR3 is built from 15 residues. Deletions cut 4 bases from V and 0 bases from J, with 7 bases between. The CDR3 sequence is CASSSGGSYNSPLHF. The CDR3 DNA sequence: TGTGCCAGCAGCTCCGGGGGCTCCTATAATTCACCCCTCCACTTT.

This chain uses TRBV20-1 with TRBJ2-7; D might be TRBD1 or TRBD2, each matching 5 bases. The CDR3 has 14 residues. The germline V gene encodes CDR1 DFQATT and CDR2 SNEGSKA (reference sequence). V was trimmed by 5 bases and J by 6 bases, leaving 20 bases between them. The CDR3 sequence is CSARTGGVASEQYF. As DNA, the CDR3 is TGCAGTGCTCGCACTGGGGGAGTAGCATCCGAGCAGTACTTC.

The CDR3 bases are TGTGCCATCGGGACTAGCGGGAGTCGAGAGACCCAGTACTTC. Translating gives CAIGTSGSRETQYF. The chain joins TRBV10-3 to TRBJ2-5; TRBD2 agrees at 14 bases. The CDR3 is made up of 14 amino acids. The junction had 3 bases not matched to a gene; V was cut back by 8 bases and J by 4 bases. Germline V lookup: CDR1 ENHRY, CDR2 SYGVKD.

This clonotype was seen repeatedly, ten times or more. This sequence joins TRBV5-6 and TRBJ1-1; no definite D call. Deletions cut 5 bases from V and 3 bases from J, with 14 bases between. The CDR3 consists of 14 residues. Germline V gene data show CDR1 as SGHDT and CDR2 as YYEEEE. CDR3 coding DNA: TGTGCCAGCAGTCTCGAGGGAGATGACACTGAAGCTTTCTTT. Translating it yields CASSLEGDDTEAFF.